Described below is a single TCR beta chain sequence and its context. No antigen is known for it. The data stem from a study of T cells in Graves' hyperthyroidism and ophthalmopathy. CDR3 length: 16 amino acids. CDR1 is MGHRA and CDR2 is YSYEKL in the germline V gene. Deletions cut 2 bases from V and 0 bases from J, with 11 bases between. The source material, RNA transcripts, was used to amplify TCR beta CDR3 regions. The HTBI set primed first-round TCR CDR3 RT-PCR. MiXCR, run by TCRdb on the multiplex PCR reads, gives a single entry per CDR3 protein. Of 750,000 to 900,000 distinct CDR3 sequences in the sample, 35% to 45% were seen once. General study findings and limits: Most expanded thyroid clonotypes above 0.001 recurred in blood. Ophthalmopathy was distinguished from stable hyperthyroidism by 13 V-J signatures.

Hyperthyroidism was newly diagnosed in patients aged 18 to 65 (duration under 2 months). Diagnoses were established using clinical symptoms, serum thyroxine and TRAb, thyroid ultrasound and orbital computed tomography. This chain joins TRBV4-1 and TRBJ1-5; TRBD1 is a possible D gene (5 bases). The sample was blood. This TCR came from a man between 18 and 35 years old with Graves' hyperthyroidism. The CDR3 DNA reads TGCGCCAGCAGCCAACTGGCAGGGTCTAGCAATCAGCCCCAGCATTTT. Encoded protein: CASSQLAGSSNQPQHF.